Shown below are 28 T cell receptor beta chains from a single sample sequenced in a study of molecular identifiers for immune sequencing clone quantification. TCRdb re-analysed the PCR reads in MiXCR, keeping a single row per CDR3 protein. Of approximately 320,000 distinct CDR3 sequences in the sample, about 23% were seen once. What was sequenced was naive CD8+ T cells from blood, with Jurkat cell RNA spiked in. Subset given: FACS-sorted CD8+CD4-CCR7+CD45RA+ naive T cells. These receptors all stem from a human donor in good health. Some libraries in this study had Jurkat cell RNA spiked in.

This clonotype was counted between two and nine times. The J gene is TRBJ2-3, the V gene TRBV5-3; TRBD1 matches at 7 bases. TRBV5-3 is an ORF, with its function uncertain. V lost 10 bases and J lost 4; bases outside the gene matches: 15. The CDR3 spans 15 residues. This chain's CDR3 is CACSRDGQEADTQYF. CDR3 bases: TGTGCCTGCAGCCGGGACGGACAGGAGGCAGATACGCAGTATTTT.

Remarks on this clonotype: Mismatch with germline at one junction end may stem from a read error. The chain combines TRBV11-2 with TRBJ2-1, with 12 bases aligning to TRBD2. This CDR3 comprises 17 residues. Germline V lookup: CDR1 SGHAT, CDR2 FQNNGV. CDR3 sequence reads: CASSLGTSGDLYNAQFF. CDR3 coding DNA: TGTGCCAGCAGCTTAGGGACTAGCGGGGATCTCTACAATGCGCAGTTCTTC.

This clonotype occurred many times. The V and J genes are TRBV4-1 and TRBJ2-3, with D perhaps matching TRBD1 (6 bases). Germline CDR1 is MGHRA and CDR2 is YSYEKL. Between the trimmed V and J ends, which lost 0 bases and 1 base, there was a span of 8 bases. This CDR3 spans 15 amino acids. The CDR3 region is CASSQDGGGTDTQYF. The CDR3 DNA follows: TGCGCCAGCAGCCAAGATGGGGGCGGCACAGATACGCAGTATTTT.

This clonotype has ten or more counts. The chain has TRBV30 and TRBJ1-2; D is unclear. Germline CDR1 and CDR2: GTSNPN and SVGIG (reference sequence). Trimming stripped 2 bases from V and 8 bases from J, with 15 bases between. This CDR3 region has 13 residues. The CDR3 reads CAWSPEDRKGYTF. The CDR3 bases are TGTGCCTGGAGTCCCGAGGATCGGAAAGGCTACACCTTC.

In this sample, this clonotype turned up a few times. The chain links TRBV27 to TRBJ2-7, with 8 bases identical to TRBD1. The length of the CDR3 is 15 residues. Germline V gene lookup returns CDR1 MNHEY and CDR2 SMNVEV (reference sequence). V was clipped by 5 bases and J by 0 bases; unmatched bases: 6. CDR3 DNA sequence: TGTGCCAGCAGTCTAGGGACAGGATTCTCCTACGAGCAGTACTTC. Amino acids: CASSLGTGFSYEQYF.

On this clonotype: It may be a read error: a sequence one base away is much more abundant. The chain is built from TRBV7-6 and TRBJ1-1; TRBD1 agrees at 12 bases. Trimming at V came to 5 bases and at J to 1 base, leaving 8 bases not matched to a gene. This CDR3 region has 17 residues. The germline V gene has CDR1 SGHVS and CDR2 FNYEAQ. The CDR3 is CASSLVPGQGANTEAFF. CDR3 in DNA: TGTGCCAGCAGCCTTGTCCCGGGACAGGGGGCGAACACTGAAGCTTTCTTT. Using reference TRBV7-6 and TRBJ1-1 for the parts outside the CDR3, the full variable domain is GAGVSQSPRYKVTKRGQDVALRCDPISGHVSLYWYRQALGQGPEFLTYFNYEAQQDKSGLPNDRFSAERPEGSISTLTIQRTEQRDSAMYRCASSLVPGQGANTEAFFGQGTRLTVV.

On this clonotype itself: A much larger clone sits a single nucleotide away, making a read error possible. No conserved phenylalanine or tryptophan is present at the end of the CDR3, so a read error is the likely explanation. The chain joins TRBV6-5 to TRBJ2-7; TRBD1 matches at 7 bases. The CDR3 is made up of 15 amino acids. J was trimmed by 6 bases and V by 2 bases; bases with no gene match: 10. CDR1 is MNHEY and CDR2 is SVGAGI in the germline V gene. The CDR3 sequence is CASSYGTALVSEQYL. CDR3 coding DNA: TGTGCCAGCAGTTACGGGACAGCGTTGGTTTCCGAGCAGTACCTC.

Note on this clonotype: The germline gene is not matched at one end of the junction; a read error may be the cause. The rearrangement uses TRBV12-3 or TRBV12-4 and TRBJ2-6; no reliable D call. The CDR3 runs 19 residues. The CDR3 sequence: CASGFEDPVQTSGANVLTF. Here the CDR3 DNA reads TGTGCCAGCGGTTTTGAAGACCCCGTGCAAACCTCTGGGGCCAACGTCCTGACTTTC.

The gene calls are TRBV28 and TRBJ1-1; 7 bases are shared with TRBD1. The CDR3 has 14 amino acids. Looked up from germline, CDR1 is MDHEN and CDR2 is SYDVKM. Trimming cost V 7 bases and J 1 base; bases outside gene matches: 6. The CDR3 nucleotides read TGTGCCAGCATCAAAGGGGGCTGGAACACTGAAGCTTTCTTT. Its protein is CASIKGGWNTEAFF. Using reference TRBV28 and TRBJ1-1 for the parts outside the CDR3, the full variable domain is DVKVTQSSRYLVKRTGEKVFLECVQDMDHENMFWYRQDPGLGLRLIYFSYDVKMKEKGDIPEGYSVSREKKERFSLILESASTNQTSMYLCASIKGGWNTEAFFGQGTRLTVV.

This clonotype was seen many times. The genes are TRBV9 and TRBJ1-5; 7 nucleotides agree with TRBD1. Losses at the gene ends were 0 bases for V and 6 bases for J; bases not matched to a gene: 6. This CDR3 is built from 15 residues. Germline-derived CDR1 and CDR2 are SGDLS and YYNGEE. For the CDR3, the DNA is TGTGCCAGCAGCGTAGAGGGACAGCCAGGTCAGCCCCAGCATTTT. This translates into CASSVEGQPGQPQHF.

Concerning this clonotype itself: This may arise from a read error, as a much more abundant clone is one base away. The genes are TRBV9 and TRBJ1-1; D ambiguous. CDR1 is SGDLS, CDR2 YYNGEE, per germline. This CDR3 is 14 amino acids long. The CDR3 DNA sequence: TGTGCCAGCAGCGTAGAGGCCCTGAACGCTGAAGCTTTCTTT. It yields the protein CASSVEALNAEAFF.

Comments on this clonotype: One junction end does not reproduce the germline sequence, and a read error may be involved. The chain recombines TRBV20-1 with TRBJ2-2; D is perhaps TRBD2 (6 bases). This CDR3 is built from 15 residues. Germline CDR1 is DFQATT and CDR2 is SNEGSKA (reference sequence). The CDR3 region has the DNA TGCAGTGCTAGGGACACCGGATCGAACACCGGGGGGCTGTTTTTT. Protein: CSARDTGSNTGGLFF.

This clonotype was recorded at least ten times. The gene calls are TRBV12-5 and TRBJ1-1; 8 bases are a match to TRBD1. The germline gives CDR1 LGHNT, CDR2 FRNRAP. V gave up 6 bases and J gave up 8 bases; unmatched junction bases: 8. This CDR3 is built from 13 residues. CDR3 sequence reads: CASGPGTGPEAFF. The CDR3 coding sequence is TGTGCTAGTGGCCCCGGGACAGGCCCCGAAGCTTTCTTT.

A note on this clonotype: With a much larger clone just one base away, this may be a read error. Since no conserved phenylalanine or tryptophan closes the CDR3, a read error is the likely cause. V usage is TRBV6-2 or TRBV6-3 and J usage is TRBJ1-2; D may be TRBD1 (6 bases). Germline lookup yields CDR1 MNHEY and CDR2 SVGEGT. The CDR3 sequence is 15 residues long. The CDR3 loop reads CASSFDFSGGYGYTL. CDR3 nucleotides: TGTGCCAGCAGTTTTGACTTCTCCGGGGGCTATGGTTACACCTTA.

This clonotype has just a few counts. This may be a read error, as it is one base from a much larger clone. The J gene is TRBJ2-7, the V gene TRBV28; D gene uncertain. The germline V gene has CDR1 MDHEN and CDR2 SYDVKM. The CDR3 runs to 10 residues. V shed 6 bases and J shed 3 bases, with 3 bases lying between them. DNA for the CDR3: TGTGCCAGCAGCAACTACGAGCAGTACTTC. Translated, it gives CASSNYEQYF.

This clonotype has a count of ten or more. The V and J genes are TRBV20-1 and TRBJ2-5; D unresolved. Trimming removed 1 base from V and 2 bases from J, with 8 bases in between. Germline-derived CDR1 and CDR2 are DFQATT and SNEGSKA (reference sequence). The CDR3 runs 13 residues. The CDR3, as DNA: TGCAGTGCTAGAGGGGCAGAACAAGAGACCCAGTACTTC. Translation: CSARGAEQETQYF.

This chain connects TRBV20-1 to TRBJ2-7; TRBD1 is a possible D gene (6 bases). The germline gives CDR1 DFQATT, CDR2 SNEGSKA (reference sequence). V was trimmed by 6 bases and J by 1 base, leaving 16 bases between them. The CDR3 spans 14 residues. This CDR3 reads CSAQYRELSYEQYF. CDR3 in DNA: TGCAGTGCACAATACAGGGAGTTGTCCTACGAGCAGTACTTC.

Regarding this clonotype: This clone may be a read error of a much larger clone one base away. The V call is TRBV7-2, the J call TRBJ2-1; no definite D call. Germline loops: CDR1 SGHTA, CDR2 FQGNSA. Trimming removed 1 base from V and 8 bases from J, with 18 bases in between. The CDR3 has 16 amino acids. The CDR3 nucleotides read TGTGCCAGCAGCTTAGTGCGAGGCCCCAAGGGCTATGAGCAGTTCTTC. The encoded protein is CASSLVRGPKGYEQFF. Full variable domain (rest looked up from reference TRBV7-2 and TRBJ2-1): GAGVSQSPSNKVTEKGKDVELRCDPISGHTALYWYRQSLGQGLEFLIYFQGNSAPDKSGLPSDRFSAERTGGSVSTLTIQRTQQEDSAVYLCASSLVRGPKGYEQFFGPGTRLTVL.

In its sample, this clonotype was seen many times. The rearrangement links TRBV6-5 to TRBJ2-7; 7 bases align to TRBD1. The V and J ends lost 3 bases and 2 bases, in that order; junction bases with no gene match: 10. The length of the CDR3 is 16 residues. Germline V lookup: CDR1 MNHEY, CDR2 SVGAGI. CDR3 bases: TGTGCCAGCAGTTATGAGGTTGAGGGGGCTCCCTACGAGCAGTACTTC. Translation gives CASSYEVEGAPYEQYF.

The chain joins TRBV2 to TRBJ2-1; 11 bases fit TRBD2. Germline assignment: CDR1 SNHLY and CDR2 FYNNEI. The CDR3 contains 15 residues. The V segment lost 6 bases and the J segment 3 bases; nucleotides outside the gene matches: 4. DNA of the CDR3: TGTGCCAGCAGCGAGGGACTAGCGGTCTACAATGAGCAGTTCTTC. This encodes CASSEGLAVYNEQFF.

In this sample, this clonotype turned up a few times. The gene calls are TRBV6-2 or TRBV6-3 and TRBJ2-7; possible D gene TRBD1, 6 bases. Looked up from germline, CDR1 is MNHEY and CDR2 is SVGEGT. This CDR3 region has 14 residues. V was trimmed by 6 bases and J by 0 bases, leaving 12 bases between them. The CDR3 reads CASRNRDNSYEQYF. The CDR3 DNA sequence: TGTGCCAGCAGGAACCGGGACAACTCCTACGAGCAGTACTTC.

This sequence joins TRBV4-3 and TRBJ1-6, with 7 positions matching TRBD1. CDR1 and CDR2 (germline): LGHNA, YSLEER. This CDR3 is 18 amino acids long. J lost 9 bases, V lost 0 bases, and 14 bases had no gene match. The CDR3 DNA reads as TGCGCCAGCAGCCAAGAGGGATATGGCAGGGGGATCGGTTCACCCCTCCACTTT. It yields the protein CASSQEGYGRGIGSPLHF.

In its sample, this clonotype was seen many times. V usage is TRBV29-1 and J usage is TRBJ2-4; 8 bases are shared with TRBD1. Per the germline V gene, CDR1 is SQVTM and CDR2 is ANQGSEA. Germline trimming cut 4 bases from V and 0 bases from J; bases unmatched to any gene: 5. The CDR3 covers 15 residues. This CDR3 is CSVADRDVAKNIQYF. The DNA of the CDR3 is TGCAGCGTTGCGGACAGGGACGTAGCCAAAAACATTCAGTACTTC.

This clonotype came up a few times. The chain recombines TRBV14 with TRBJ1-3; 9 nucleotides match TRBD1. J lost 7 bases, V lost 4 bases, and 5 bases had no gene match. CDR1 and CDR2 from the germline V gene are SGHDN and FVKESK. CDR3 length equals 14 residues. The CDR3 coding sequence is TGTGCCAGCAGCCCGCGGGACAGGGTGAACACCATATATTTT. Its translation: CASSPRDRVNTIYF.

The chain carries TRBV2 and TRBJ2-7, with unresolved D. Trimming removed 7 bases at V and 3 bases at J, with 7 bases between. Germline V gene data show CDR1 as SNHLY and CDR2 as FYNNEI. The CDR3 totals 11 residues. In DNA, the CDR3 is TGTGCCAGCAAGAGTTACTACGAGCAGTACTTC. Translation: CASKSYYEQYF.

The CDR3 DNA reads as TGTGCCAGCAGCGCCGCCAGGGGGTATTACGAGCAGTACTTC. Its translation is CASSAARGYYEQYF. This chain links TRBV2 with TRBJ2-7, with TRBD1 matching over 7 bases. V lost 6 bases to trimming and J lost 4 bases; unmatched junction nucleotides: 9. Germline V CDR1 and CDR2: SNHLY, FYNNEI. This CDR3 is built from 14 residues.

As for this clonotype: It is likely a read error, because the conserved phenylalanine at the end of the CDR3 is missing. The rearrangement uses TRBV7-6 and TRBJ2-7; 10 bases map to TRBD1. Looked up from germline, CDR1 is SGHVS and CDR2 is FNYEAQ. The CDR3 runs to 13 residues. J gave up 10 bases and V 5 bases, and 8 bases lay outside the gene matches. CDR3 DNA: TGTGCCAGCAGCCCGGGACAGGGGAGCGAACAGTACTAC. It translates to CASSPGQGSEQYY.

This clonotype was observed a single time. This chain joins TRBV4-3 and TRBJ1-1; 9 bases map to TRBD1. The junction had 6 bases not matched to a gene; V was cut back by 0 bases and J by 4 bases. CDR1 LGHNA and CDR2 YSLEER come from the germline V gene. The CDR3 extends over 16 amino acids. The CDR3 sequence is CASSQDKTGGGTEAFF. The CDR3 DNA sequence: TGCGCCAGCAGCCAAGATAAGACAGGGGGAGGCACTGAAGCTTTCTTT.